Sequencing of this T cell receptor beta chain was carried out in a study of blood T cell repertoires in COVID-19. This table comes from immunoSEQ multiplex PCR, and its TCRdb copy is limited to in-frame clones, with some not included. The sample shows fewer than 250,000 clones, roughly 83% of them seen only once. This CDR3 region has 18 residues. The junction had 8 bases not matched to a gene; V was cut back by 4 bases and J by 0 bases. Germline assignment: CDR1 SNHLY and CDR2 FYNNEI. The TCR comes from a woman under 40 who had recovered from COVID-19. This rearrangement joins TRBV2 to TRBJ2-6; TRBD1 matches 8 bases. The sample consisted of PBMCs or T cells enriched from blood (not recorded which). The CDR3 DNA reads TGTGCCAGCAGTGTTGCGGGACAGGCCCTCTCTGGGGCCAACGTCCTGACTTTC. As protein: CASSVAGQALSGANVLTF.